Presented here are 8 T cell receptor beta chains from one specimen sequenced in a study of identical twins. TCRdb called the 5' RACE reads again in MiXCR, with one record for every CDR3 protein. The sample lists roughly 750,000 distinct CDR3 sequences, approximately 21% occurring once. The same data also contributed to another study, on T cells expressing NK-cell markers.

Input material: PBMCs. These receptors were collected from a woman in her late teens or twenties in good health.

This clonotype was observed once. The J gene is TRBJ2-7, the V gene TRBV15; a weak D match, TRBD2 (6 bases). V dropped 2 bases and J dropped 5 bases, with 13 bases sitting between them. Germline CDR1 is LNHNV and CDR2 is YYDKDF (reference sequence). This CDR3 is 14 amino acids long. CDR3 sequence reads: CATSRMTSPDEQYF. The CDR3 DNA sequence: TGTGCCACCAGCAGAATGACTAGTCCCGACGAGCAGTACTTC.

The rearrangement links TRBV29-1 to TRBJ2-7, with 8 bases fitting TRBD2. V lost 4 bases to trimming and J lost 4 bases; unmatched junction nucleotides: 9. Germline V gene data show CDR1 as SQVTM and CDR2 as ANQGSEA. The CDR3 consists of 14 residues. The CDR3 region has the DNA TGCAGCGTTGGCGGTGGGGCGGGAGGTTACGAGCAGTACTTC. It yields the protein CSVGGGAGGYEQYF.

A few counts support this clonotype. CDR3 DNA: TGCAGTGCTAGAGATCCAGTTAACTATGGCTACACCTTC. This translates into CSARDPVNYGYTF. The chain joins TRBV20-1 to TRBJ1-2; D call uncertain. The CDR3 is made up of 13 amino acids. The germline CDR1 and CDR2 sequences are DFQATT and SNEGSKA (reference sequence). V was trimmed by 0 bases and J by 1 base, leaving 6 bases between them.

The CDR3 DNA reads as TGCAGTGCTCGGACTAGCGGGGGGGCAATGACAGATACGCAGTATTTT. Its protein product is CSARTSGGAMTDTQYF. V is TRBV20-1 and J is TRBJ2-3, with 15 bases identical to TRBD2. Germline loops: CDR1 DFQATT, CDR2 SNEGSKA (reference sequence). The CDR3 covers 16 residues. Trimming cost V 5 bases and J 3 bases; bases outside gene matches: 6.

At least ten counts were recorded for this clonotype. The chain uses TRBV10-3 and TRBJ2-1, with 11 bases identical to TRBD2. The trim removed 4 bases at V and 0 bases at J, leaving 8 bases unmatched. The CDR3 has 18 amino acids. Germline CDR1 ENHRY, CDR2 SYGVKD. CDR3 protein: CAISGVAGGVSSYNEQFF. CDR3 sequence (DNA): TGTGCCATCAGTGGGGTAGCGGGAGGGGTGAGCTCCTACAATGAGCAGTTCTTC.

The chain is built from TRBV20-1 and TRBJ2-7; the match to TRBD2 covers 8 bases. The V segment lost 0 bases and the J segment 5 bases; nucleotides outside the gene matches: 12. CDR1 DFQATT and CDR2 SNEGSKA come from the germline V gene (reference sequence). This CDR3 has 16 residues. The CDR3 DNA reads TGCAGTGCTAGAGATTTACTAGCGGCACTAACCCACGAGCAGTACTTC. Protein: CSARDLLAALTHEQYF.

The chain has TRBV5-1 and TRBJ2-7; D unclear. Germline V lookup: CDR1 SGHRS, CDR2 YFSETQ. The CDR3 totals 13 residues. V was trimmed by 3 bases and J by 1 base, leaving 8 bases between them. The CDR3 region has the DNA TGCGCCAGCAGCTCACAAGATTCCTACGAGCAGTACTTC. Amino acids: CASSSQDSYEQYF.

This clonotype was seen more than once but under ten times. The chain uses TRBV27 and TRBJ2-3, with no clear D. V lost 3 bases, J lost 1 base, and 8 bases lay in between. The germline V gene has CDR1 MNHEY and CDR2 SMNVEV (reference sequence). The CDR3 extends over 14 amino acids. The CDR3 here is CASSFSSGTDTQYF. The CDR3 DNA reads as TGTGCCAGCAGTTTTTCCTCCGGCACAGATACGCAGTATTTT.